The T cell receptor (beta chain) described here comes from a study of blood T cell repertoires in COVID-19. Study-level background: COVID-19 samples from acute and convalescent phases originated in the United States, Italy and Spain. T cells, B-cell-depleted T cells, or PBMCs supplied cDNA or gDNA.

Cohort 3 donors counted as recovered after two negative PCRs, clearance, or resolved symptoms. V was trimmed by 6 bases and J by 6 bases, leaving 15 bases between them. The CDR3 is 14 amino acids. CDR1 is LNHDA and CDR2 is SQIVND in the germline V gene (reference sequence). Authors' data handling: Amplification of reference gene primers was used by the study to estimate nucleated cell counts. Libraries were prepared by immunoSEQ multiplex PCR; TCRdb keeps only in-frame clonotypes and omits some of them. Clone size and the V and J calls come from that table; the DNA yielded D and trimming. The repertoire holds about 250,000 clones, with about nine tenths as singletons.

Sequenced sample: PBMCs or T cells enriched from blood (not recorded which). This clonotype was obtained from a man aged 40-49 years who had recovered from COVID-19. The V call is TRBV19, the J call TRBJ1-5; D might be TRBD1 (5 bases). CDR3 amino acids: CASRGGEASQPQHF. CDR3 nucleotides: TGTGCCAGTAGGGGGGGAGAGGCCTCTCAGCCCCAGCATTTT.